The 11 T cell receptor beta chains reported below all come from one sample, sequenced in a study of blood T cell repertoires in COVID-19. Sequencing used immunoSEQ multiplex PCR; TCRdb keeps in-frame clones, though not all of them. The sample has more than 200,000 clones, around nine tenths seen once. The sequenced material came from PBMCs or T cells enriched from blood (not recorded which). All receptors derive from a woman between 50 and 59 years old who had recovered from COVID-19.

This sequence joins TRBV7-6 and TRBJ2-1; 10 bases agree with TRBD2. V trimming: 1 base; J trimming: 5 bases; junction bases outside the gene matches: 11. CDR1 is SGHVS and CDR2 is FNYEAQ in the germline V gene. The CDR3 has 18 residues. CDR3 sequence reads: CASSLGPGGGLADNEQFF. The CDR3 coding sequence is TGTGCCAGCAGCTTAGGTCCAGGGGGAGGACTAGCGGACAATGAGCAGTTCTTC.

This clone was counted a few times. The chain uses TRBV6-5 and TRBJ1-2; no clear D gene. The CDR3 runs to 14 residues. The V end lost 5 bases, the J end lost 6 bases, and 16 bases lay between the germline ends. Germline V gene lookup returns CDR1 MNHEY and CDR2 SVGAGI. The CDR3 DNA reads TGTGCCAGCAGTCAATCGAGGAGGAGGGATGGCTACACCTTC. It codes for CASSQSRRRDGYTF.

V gene TRBV20-1 combines with J gene TRBJ2-3, with D possibly matching TRBD2 (6 bases). Germline-derived CDR1 and CDR2 are DFQATT and SNEGSKA (reference sequence). Trimming took off 3 bases at V and 0 bases at J, with 16 bases between the two ends. This CDR3 spans 16 amino acids. This CDR3 is CSASRRGTVSTDTQYF. The CDR3 DNA is TGCAGTGCTAGTCGCCGGGGGACCGTCAGCACAGATACGCAGTATTTT.

This chain joins TRBV9 and TRBJ2-5; 13 bases fit TRBD2. Trimming removed 2 bases from V and 3 bases from J; junction bases left unmatched: 10. There are 18 residues in the CDR3. From germline, CDR1 is SGDLS and CDR2 YYNGEE. Written as DNA, the CDR3 is TGTGCCAGCAGCGTGGGACTAGCGGGACCAAGGCCGGAAGAGACCCAGTACTTC. This codes for CASSVGLAGPRPEETQYF.

The chain is built from TRBV9 and TRBJ1-1; TRBD1 matches 10 bases. The V gene end was trimmed by 3 bases and the J gene end by 1 base; junction bases not matched to a gene: 0. Germline values: CDR1 SGDLS, CDR2 YYNGEE. The CDR3 is made up of 14 amino acids. The CDR3 sequence: CASSGDRGNTEAFF. The CDR3 DNA reads TGTGCCAGCAGCGGGGACAGGGGGAACACTGAAGCTTTCTTT.

J is TRBJ2-5 and V is TRBV6-5; D remains ambiguous. V was cut by 6 bases and J by 1 base, with 9 bases left in between. The CDR3 runs 13 residues. Per germline, CDR1 MNHEY and CDR2 SVGAGI. Here the CDR3 reads CASSKPPQETQYF. CDR3 coding DNA: TGTGCCAGCAGCAAGCCTCCCCAAGAGACCCAGTACTTC.

The gene calls are TRBV3-1 (or the pseudogene TRBV3-2) and TRBJ2-2, with D perhaps matching TRBD1 (5 bases). Trimming left V 0 bases short and J 4 bases short, with 9 bases between. This CDR3 spans 15 amino acids. Germline CDR1 and CDR2: LGHDT and YNNKEL (reference sequence). The CDR3 sequence is CASSQDVGPTGELFF. CDR3 sequence (DNA): TGTGCCAGCAGCCAAGATGTGGGGCCCACCGGGGAGCTGTTTTTT.

This chain uses TRBV6-1 with TRBJ1-5; D might be TRBD1 (5 bases). The CDR3 contains 16 residues. Germline CDR1 is MNHNS and CDR2 is SASEGT. Trimming pared 2 bases from V and 3 bases from J, leaving 14 bases between. The CDR3 loop is CASSEKPTGNNQPQHF. The CDR3 DNA reads as TGTGCCAGCAGTGAAAAACCTACAGGAAACAATCAGCCCCAGCATTTT.

This chain links TRBV6-1 with TRBJ2-1; TRBD1 is a possible D gene (6 bases). The V end was cut by 3 bases, the J end by 4 bases, with 13 bases between. CDR1 MNHNS and CDR2 SASEGT come from the germline V gene. This CDR3 is 15 amino acids long. CDR3 loop: CASSETGRKYNEQFF. CDR3 sequence (DNA): TGTGCCAGCAGTGAGACAGGACGGAAATACAATGAGCAGTTCTTC.

The chain combines TRBV28 with TRBJ2-5, with TRBD2 as a possible D gene (6 bases). Germline CDR1 MDHEN, CDR2 SYDVKM. Trimming took off 6 bases at V and 4 bases at J, with 15 bases between the two ends. This CDR3 is built from 14 residues. Here the CDR3 reads CASSTPGLGETQYF. CDR3 bases: TGTGCCAGCAGCACCCCGGGACTCGGAGAGACCCAGTACTTC.

This clone was observed once. This sequence joins TRBV5-1 and TRBJ2-7; TRBD2 aligns across 10 bases. Germline assignment: CDR1 SGHRS and CDR2 YFSETQ. There are 14 residues in the CDR3. V shed 6 bases, J shed 1 base, and the junction held 4 bases outside the gene matches. The CDR3 region is CASISGRGSYEQYF. The CDR3 coding sequence is TGCGCCAGCATCAGCGGGAGGGGGTCCTACGAGCAGTACTTC.